This section outlines one T cell receptor beta chain sequence together with its context. The CDR3 is 13 residues long. The ends were cut back, 8 bases at V and 11 bases at J, with 21 bases in the middle. The source of the sample is a study of blood T cell repertoires in COVID-19. Study as a whole: From T cells, B-cell-depleted T cells, or PBMCs came the material, which was cDNA or gDNA.

This table comes from immunoSEQ multiplex PCR, and its TCRdb copy is limited to in-frame clones, with some not included. The profile shows some 200,000 clones, approximately 87% of them singletons. The chain employs TRBV12-3 or TRBV12-4 and TRBJ1-1; D possibly corresponds to TRBD1 (5 bases). The sample taken for sequencing was peripheral blood. The TCR comes from a man aged 40-49 years with active or convalescent COVID-19. In nucleotides, the CDR3 is TGTGCCAGCCGACCGGACAAGCTCACATGGGCTTTCTTT. Amino acids: CASRPDKLTWAFF.